This TCR beta chain was identified during a study of blood T cells in healthy people across ages (dated by TCRdb to 2013 to 2016). About the study as a whole: In model experiments, template switching captured roughly one uniquely barcoded TCR beta cDNA molecule for every two T cells. For two donors (one aged 18 to 29 and one aged 80 or older), the study analyzed two additional independent replicas of 1 million unique cDNA reads from the same blood draw. To avoid experimental bias, donors of different ages were spread randomly across the sequencing lanes. To track age-related changes in TCR beta repertoire diversity, the study relied on deep sequencing normalized with unique cDNA molecular identifiers. Four age groups were formed from the donors: young (average 16 years), middle-aged (just under 40), aged (62) and long-lived (about 80).

The 39 donors, aged roughly 6 to 90 years, were systemically healthy Caucasian individuals from Russia. Each donor gave approximately 10 milliliters of peripheral blood, collected into EDTA-treated Vacutainer tubes. Ficoll-Paque density-gradient centrifugation was used to isolate PBMCs, with at least 6.5 million per sample. Trizol reagent was used to extract total RNA from the PBMCs, yielding at least 5.5 micrograms per sample. The percentages of naive CD45RAhigh/CD27high T cells were determined by flow cytometry on a PBMC aliquot from every donor. CDR1 and CDR2, looked up from the germline V gene (reference sequence), are DFQATT and SNEGSKA. Here V drops 4 bases and J drops 5 bases, and the junction holds 3 bases not matched to any gene. Measured from the cysteine to the phenylalanine, the CDR3 is 13 residues long. Kept here is only the CDR3 DNA, which spans 39 bases and is read in frame from base 1.

Results the study describes overall, beyond this receptor: There was a strong correlation between observed TCR beta diversity and the percentage of naive T cells measured by flow cytometry. Compared with the aged group, the long-lived group had more naive CD4+ T cells, fewer expanded clones and increased TCR diversity, a pattern suggesting age selection. Total diversity estimates from one million sequenced T cells were considered lower bounds and underestimates. Conclusive comparison of naive and antigen-experienced compartments was prevented by the profiling of bulk unsorted PBMCs. Donor CMV infection status was unknown, potentially confounding age-related changes in expanded clonotypes. Observed TCR beta diversity per million T cells fell roughly linearly with age, and a significant reduction was already apparent by age about 43.

Receptors were amplified or captured by 5' RACE. Sequencing relied on an Illumina HiSeq 2500. A second PCR of about 6 to 11 cycles was performed with a sample-barcoded 5' primer and a J-beta primer mix. A unique molecular identifier was introduced onto each TCR beta cDNA molecule by a template-switch 5' adaptor carrying 12 random nucleotides. Each sample yielded at least 2.5 million CDR3-containing paired-end reads. First-strand cDNA was synthesized from all RNA with the Mint cDNA synthesis kit, primed by a TRBC-specific oligonucleotide. Following uracil-DNA glycosylase treatment, all cDNA underwent a first 18-cycle PCR with the universal primers M1SS and BC2_uni_R. Processing in the source paper ran as follows. Normalization of each sample was performed by random selection of 1 million high-quality reads, each carrying a distinct molecular identifier. Instead of being binned into consensus sequences, reads with shared molecular identifiers were discarded. CDR3 identification, clonotype clustering and error correction used MiTCR with a Q25 quality threshold and the strictest error-elimination algorithm. A nonparametric unseen species model with Euler transformation was used to estimate lower-bound total TCR beta diversity. Using fastp at Q25 and MiXCR, TCRdb reprocessed the public reads and kept productive beta chains. Each entry is one CDR3 protein sequence, shown with its most common DNA and genes. The V and J calls shown here were made by TCRdb, not taken from the authors' results. The sample table holds fewer than 950,000 distinct CDR3 sequences, of which 53% were seen once. The ten largest make up roughly two fifths of the sample.

In its sample, this clonotype was seen a few times. Its antigen is currently not known. No much larger clone exists at a distance of one base, and base qualities are not known. The sequence was obtained from a man older than 75 in good health. The rearrangement combines TRBV20-1 with TRBJ2-1, with 9 junctional bases fitting TRBD2. The sequenced sample consisted of blood. The CDR3 is CSAISGSNNEQFF. In nucleotide form, the sequence is TGCAGTGCTATTAGCGGGAGCAACAATGAGCAGTTCTTC.